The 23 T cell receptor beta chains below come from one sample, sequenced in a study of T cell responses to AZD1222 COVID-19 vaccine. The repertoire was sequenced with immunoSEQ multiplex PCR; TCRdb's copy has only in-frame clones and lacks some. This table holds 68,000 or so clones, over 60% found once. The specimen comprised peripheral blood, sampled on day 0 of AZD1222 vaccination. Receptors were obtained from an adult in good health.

Here the CDR3 DNA reads TGCGCCAGCAGCGTAACCTCAGGGGGCACCTACTATGGCTACACCTTC. This sequence encodes CASSVTSGGTYYGYTF. This sequence joins TRBV5-1 and TRBJ1-2; TRBD1 matches at 8 bases. V was pared by 4 bases and J by 3 bases, with 11 bases of the junction left unmatched. Germline V gives CDR1 SGHRS, CDR2 YFSETQ. CDR3 length: 16 amino acids. The entire variable domain, with the rest obtained from reference TRBV5-1 and TRBJ1-2, is as follows: KAGVTQTPRYLIKTRGQQVTLSCSPISGHRSVSWYQQTPGQGLQFLFEYFSETQRNKGNFPGRFSGRQFSNSRSEMNVSTLELGDSALYLCASSVTSGGTYYGYTFGSGTRLTVV.

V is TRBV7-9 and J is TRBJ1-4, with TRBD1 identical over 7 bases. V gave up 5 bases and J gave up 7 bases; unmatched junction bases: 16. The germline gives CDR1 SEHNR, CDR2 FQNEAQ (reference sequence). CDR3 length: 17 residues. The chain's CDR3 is CASSPPRQGGVGEKLFF. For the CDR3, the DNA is TGTGCCAGCAGCCCACCCCGACAGGGTGGAGTAGGTGAAAAACTGTTTTTT. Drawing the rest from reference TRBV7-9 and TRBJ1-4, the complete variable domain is DTGVSQNPRHKITKRGQNVTFRCDPISEHNRLYWYRQTLGQGPEFLTYFQNEAQLEKSRLLSDRFSAERPKGSFSTLEIQRTEQGDSAMYLCASSPPRQGGVGEKLFFGSGTQLSVL.

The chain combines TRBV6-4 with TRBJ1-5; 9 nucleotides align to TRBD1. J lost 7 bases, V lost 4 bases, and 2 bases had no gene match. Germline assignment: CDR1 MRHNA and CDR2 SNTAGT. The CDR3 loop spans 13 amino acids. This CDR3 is CASSVDRGQPQHF. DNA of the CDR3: TGTGCCAGCAGTGTCGACAGGGGGCAGCCCCAGCATTTT.

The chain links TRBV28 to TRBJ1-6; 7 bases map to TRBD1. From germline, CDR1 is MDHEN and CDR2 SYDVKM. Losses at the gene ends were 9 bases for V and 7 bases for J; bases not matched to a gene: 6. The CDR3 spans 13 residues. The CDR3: CASSGQANSPLHF. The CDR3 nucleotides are TGTGCCAGTTCAGGACAGGCGAATTCACCCCTCCACTTT.

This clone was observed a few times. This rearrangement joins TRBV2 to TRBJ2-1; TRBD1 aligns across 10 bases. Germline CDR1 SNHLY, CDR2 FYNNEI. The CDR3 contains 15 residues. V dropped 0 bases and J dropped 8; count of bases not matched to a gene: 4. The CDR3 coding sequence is TGTGCCAGCAGTGAAGCCGGGACAGGGGTCGATGAGCAGTTCTTC. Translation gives CASSEAGTGVDEQFF.

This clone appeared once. This CDR3 is CASTYGGGDYGYTF. CDR3 bases: TGTGCCAGCACCTACGGGGGAGGGGACTATGGCTACACCTTC. The J gene is TRBJ1-2, the V gene TRBV28; D possibly corresponds to TRBD1 (5 bases). Trimming shortened V by 7 bases and J by 3 bases, and 15 bases separated the two germline ends. Germline V gene data show CDR1 as MDHEN and CDR2 as SYDVKM. The CDR3 has 14 amino acids.

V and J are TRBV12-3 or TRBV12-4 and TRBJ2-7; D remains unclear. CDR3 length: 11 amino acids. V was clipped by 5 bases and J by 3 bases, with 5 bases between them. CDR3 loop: CASSPDYEQYF. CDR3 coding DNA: TGTGCCAGCAGTCCTGACTACGAGCAGTACTTC.

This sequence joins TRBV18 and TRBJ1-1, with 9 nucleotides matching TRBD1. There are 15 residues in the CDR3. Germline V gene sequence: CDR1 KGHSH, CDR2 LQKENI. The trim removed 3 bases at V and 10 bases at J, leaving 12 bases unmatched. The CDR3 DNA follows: TGTGCCAGCTCACCCCAATCGGACAGGGGAAGAGGAGCTTTCTTT. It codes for CASSPQSDRGRGAFF.

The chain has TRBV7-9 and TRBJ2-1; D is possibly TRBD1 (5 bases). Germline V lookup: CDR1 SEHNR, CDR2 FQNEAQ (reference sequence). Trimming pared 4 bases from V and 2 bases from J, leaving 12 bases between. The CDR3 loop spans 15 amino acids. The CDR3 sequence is CASSSPGLAYNEQFF. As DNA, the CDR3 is TGTGCCAGCAGCTCGCCAGGGTTGGCCTACAATGAGCAGTTCTTC.

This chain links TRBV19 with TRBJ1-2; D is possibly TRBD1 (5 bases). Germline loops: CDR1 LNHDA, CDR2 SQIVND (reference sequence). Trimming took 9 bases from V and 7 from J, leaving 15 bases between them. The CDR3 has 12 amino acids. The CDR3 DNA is TGTGCCAGCGGGGGTGTGGCGCGTGGCTACACCTTC. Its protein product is CASGGVARGYTF. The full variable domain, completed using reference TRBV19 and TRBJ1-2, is DGGITQSPKYLFRKEGQNVTLSCEQNLNHDAMYWYRQDPGQGLRLIYYSQIVNDFQKGDIAEGYSVSREKKESFPLTVTSAQKNPTAFYLCASGGVARGYTFGSGTRLTVV.

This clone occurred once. CDR3 loop: CAWKGSKGVIYEQYF. Here the CDR3 DNA reads TGTGCCTGGAAGGGTTCCAAGGGGGTCATCTACGAGCAGTACTTC. The gene calls are TRBV30 and TRBJ2-7; tentatively, D is TRBD1 (6 bases). The CDR3 covers 15 residues. V lost 4 bases to trimming and J lost 3 bases, with 19 bases between them. Per the germline V gene, CDR1 is GTSNPN and CDR2 is SVGIG (reference sequence).

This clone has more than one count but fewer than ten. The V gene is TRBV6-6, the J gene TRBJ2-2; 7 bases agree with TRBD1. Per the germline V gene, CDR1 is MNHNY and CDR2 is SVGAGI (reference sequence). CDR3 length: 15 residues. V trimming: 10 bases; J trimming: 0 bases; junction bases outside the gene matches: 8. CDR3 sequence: CATIDRATNTGELFF. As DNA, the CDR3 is TGTGCCACCATAGACAGGGCGACGAACACCGGGGAGCTGTTTTTT.

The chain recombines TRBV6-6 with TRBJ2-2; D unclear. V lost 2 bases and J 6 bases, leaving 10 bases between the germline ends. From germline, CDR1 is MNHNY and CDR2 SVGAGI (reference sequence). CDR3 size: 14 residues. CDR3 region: CASSYEYRSGELFF. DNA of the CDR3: TGTGCCAGCAGTTACGAATACAGATCCGGGGAGCTGTTTTTT.

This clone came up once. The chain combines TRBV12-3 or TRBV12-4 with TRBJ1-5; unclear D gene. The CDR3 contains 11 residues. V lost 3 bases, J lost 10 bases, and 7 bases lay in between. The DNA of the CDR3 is TGTGCCAGCAGTTTTTCGGGCCCCCAGCATTTT. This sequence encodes CASSFSGPQHF.

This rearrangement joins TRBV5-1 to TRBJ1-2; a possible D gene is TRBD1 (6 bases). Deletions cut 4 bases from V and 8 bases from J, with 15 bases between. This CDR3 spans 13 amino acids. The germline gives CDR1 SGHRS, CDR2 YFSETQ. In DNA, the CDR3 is TGCGCCAGCAGCCTCGGCAGGGGTGGGGGCTACACCTTC. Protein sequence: CASSLGRGGGYTF.

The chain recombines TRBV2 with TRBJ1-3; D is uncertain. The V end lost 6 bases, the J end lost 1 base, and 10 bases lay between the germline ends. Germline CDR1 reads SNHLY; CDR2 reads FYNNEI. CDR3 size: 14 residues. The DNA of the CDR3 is TGTGCCAGCAGCAGAGGGTCGTCTGGAAACACCATATATTTT. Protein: CASSRGSSGNTIYF. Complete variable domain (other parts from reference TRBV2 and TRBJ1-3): EPEVTQTPSHQVTQMGQEVILRCVPISNHLYFYWYRQILGQKVEFLVSFYNNEISEKSEIFDDQFSVERPDGSNFTLKIRSTKLEDSAMYFCASSRGSSGNTIYFGEGSWLTVV.

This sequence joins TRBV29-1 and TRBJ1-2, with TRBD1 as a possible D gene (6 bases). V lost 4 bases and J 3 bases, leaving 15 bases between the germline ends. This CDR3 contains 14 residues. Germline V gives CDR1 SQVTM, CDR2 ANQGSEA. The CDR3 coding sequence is TGCAGCGTTGGGTCCGGGACAAAGGACTATGGCTACACCTTC. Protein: CSVGSGTKDYGYTF.

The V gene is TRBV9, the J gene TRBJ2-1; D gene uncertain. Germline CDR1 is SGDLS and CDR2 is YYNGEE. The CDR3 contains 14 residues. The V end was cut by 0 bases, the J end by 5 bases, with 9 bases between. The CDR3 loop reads CASSVVDGNNEQFF. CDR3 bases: TGTGCCAGCAGCGTAGTGGACGGAAACAATGAGCAGTTCTTC. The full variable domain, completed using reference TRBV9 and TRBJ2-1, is DSGVTQTPKHLITATGQRVTLRCSPRSGDLSVYWYQQSLDQGLQFLIQYYNGEERAKGNILERFSAQQFPDLHSELNLSSLELGDSALYFCASSVVDGNNEQFFGPGTRLTVL.

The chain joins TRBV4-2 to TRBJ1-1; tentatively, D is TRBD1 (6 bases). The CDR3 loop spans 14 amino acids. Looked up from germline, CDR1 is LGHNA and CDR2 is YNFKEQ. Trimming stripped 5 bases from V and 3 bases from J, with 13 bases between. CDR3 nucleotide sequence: TGTGCCAGCAGCTCACAGGGCCGAGACACTGAAGCTTTCTTT. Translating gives CASSSQGRDTEAFF.

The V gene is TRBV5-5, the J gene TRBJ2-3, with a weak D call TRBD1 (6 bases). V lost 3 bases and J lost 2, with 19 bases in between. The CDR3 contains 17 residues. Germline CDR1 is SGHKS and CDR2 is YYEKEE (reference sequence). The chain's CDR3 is CASSSGLAGANTDTQYF. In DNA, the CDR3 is TGTGCCAGCAGCTCTGGCTTGGCAGGGGCGAACACAGATACGCAGTATTTT. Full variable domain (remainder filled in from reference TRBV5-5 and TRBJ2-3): DAGVTQSPTHLIKTRGQQVTLRCSPISGHKSVSWYQQVLGQGPQFIFQYYEKEERGRGNFPDRFSARQFPNYSSELNVNALLLGDSALYLCASSSGLAGANTDTQYFGPGTRLTVL.

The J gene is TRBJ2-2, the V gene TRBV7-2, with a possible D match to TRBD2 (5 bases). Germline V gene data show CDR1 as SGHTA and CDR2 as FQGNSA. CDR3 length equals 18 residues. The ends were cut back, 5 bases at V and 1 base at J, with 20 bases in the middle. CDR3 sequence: CASSPSSPARGNTGELFF. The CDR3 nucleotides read TGTGCCAGCAGCCCCAGTAGCCCCGCTCGGGGGAACACCGGGGAGCTGTTTTTT.

The CDR3 DNA reads TGCGCCAGCAGAAAGGGACAGGGGGCCGGGAATTCACCCCTCCACTTT. Translating gives CASRKGQGAGNSPLHF. This sequence joins TRBV4-3 and TRBJ1-6; 12 positions match TRBD1. This CDR3 is built from 16 residues. J gave up 7 bases and V 6 bases, and 7 bases lay outside the gene matches. Per germline, CDR1 LGHNA and CDR2 YSLEER.

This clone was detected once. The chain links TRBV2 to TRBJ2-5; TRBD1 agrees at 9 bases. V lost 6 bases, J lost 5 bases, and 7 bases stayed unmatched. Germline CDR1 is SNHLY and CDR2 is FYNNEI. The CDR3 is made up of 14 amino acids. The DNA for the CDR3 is TGTGCCAGCAGATCGGACAGGGGAGGGGAGACCCAGTACTTC. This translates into CASRSDRGGETQYF.